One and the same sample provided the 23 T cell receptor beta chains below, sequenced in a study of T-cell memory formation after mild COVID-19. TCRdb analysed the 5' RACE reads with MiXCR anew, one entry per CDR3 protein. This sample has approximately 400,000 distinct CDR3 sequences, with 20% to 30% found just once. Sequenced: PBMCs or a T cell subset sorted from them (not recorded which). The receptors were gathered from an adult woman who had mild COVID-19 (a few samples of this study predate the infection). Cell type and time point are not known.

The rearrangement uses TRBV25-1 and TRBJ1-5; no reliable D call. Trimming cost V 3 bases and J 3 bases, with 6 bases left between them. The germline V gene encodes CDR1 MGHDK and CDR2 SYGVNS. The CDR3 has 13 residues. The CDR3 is CASSEGFNQPQHF. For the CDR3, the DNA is TGTGCCAGCAGTGAGGGATTCAATCAGCCCCAGCATTTT.

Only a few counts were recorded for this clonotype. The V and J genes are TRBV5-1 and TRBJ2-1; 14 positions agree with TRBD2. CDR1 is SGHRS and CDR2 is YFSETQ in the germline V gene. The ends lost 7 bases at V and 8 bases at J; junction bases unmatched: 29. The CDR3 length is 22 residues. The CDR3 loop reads CASPTRGEQSPGLAGVFHEQFF. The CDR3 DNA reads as TGCGCCAGCCCCACGCGGGGAGAACAAAGTCCGGGACTAGCGGGAGTCTTCCATGAGCAGTTCTTC.

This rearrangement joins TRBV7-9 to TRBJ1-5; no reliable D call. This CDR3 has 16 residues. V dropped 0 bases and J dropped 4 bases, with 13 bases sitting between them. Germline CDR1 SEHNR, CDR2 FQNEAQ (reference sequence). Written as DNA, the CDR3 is TGTGCCAGCAGCTTAGCTGGGGTCGCGAGTAATCAGCCCCAGCATTTT. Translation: CASSLAGVASNQPQHF.

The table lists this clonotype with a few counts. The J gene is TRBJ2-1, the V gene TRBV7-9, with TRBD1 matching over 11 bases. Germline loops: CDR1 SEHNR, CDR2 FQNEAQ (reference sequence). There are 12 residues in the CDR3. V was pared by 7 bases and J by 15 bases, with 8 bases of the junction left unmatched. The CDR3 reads CASKPGTGGWFF. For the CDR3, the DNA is TGTGCCAGCAAACCCGGGACAGGGGGTTGGTTCTTC. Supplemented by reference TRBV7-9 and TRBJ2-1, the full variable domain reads DTGVSQNPRHKITKRGQNVTFRCDPISEHNRLYWYRQTLGQGPEFLTYFQNEAQLEKSRLLSDRFSAERPKGSFSTLEIQRTEQGDSAMYLCASKPGTGGWFFGPGTRLTVL.

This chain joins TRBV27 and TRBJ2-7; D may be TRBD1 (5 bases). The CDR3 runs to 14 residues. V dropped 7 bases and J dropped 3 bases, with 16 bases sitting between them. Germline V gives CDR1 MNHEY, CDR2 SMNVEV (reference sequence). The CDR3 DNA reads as TGTGCCAGCACATCAGGGTACGGTGGCTACGAGCAGTACTTC. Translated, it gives CASTSGYGGYEQYF.

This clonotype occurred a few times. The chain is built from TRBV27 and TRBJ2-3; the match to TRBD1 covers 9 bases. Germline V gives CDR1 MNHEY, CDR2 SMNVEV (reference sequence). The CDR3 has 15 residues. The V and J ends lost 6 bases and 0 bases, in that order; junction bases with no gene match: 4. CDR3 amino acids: CASRGGQGSTDTQYF. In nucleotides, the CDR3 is TGTGCCAGCAGGGGGGGACAGGGAAGCACAGATACGCAGTATTTT.

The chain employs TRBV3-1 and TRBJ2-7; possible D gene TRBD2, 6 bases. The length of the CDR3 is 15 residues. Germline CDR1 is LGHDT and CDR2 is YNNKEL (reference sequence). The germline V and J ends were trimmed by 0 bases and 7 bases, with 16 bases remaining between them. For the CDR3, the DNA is TGTGCCAGCAGCCAAGAATGGGTGCTAGGAGGGGAGCAGTACTTC. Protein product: CASSQEWVLGGEQYF.

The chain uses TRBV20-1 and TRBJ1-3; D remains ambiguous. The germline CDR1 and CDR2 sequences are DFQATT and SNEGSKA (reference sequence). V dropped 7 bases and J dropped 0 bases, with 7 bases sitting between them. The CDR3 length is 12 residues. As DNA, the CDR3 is TGCAGTGGGGAGGGCTCTGGAAACACCATATATTTT. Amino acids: CSGEGSGNTIYF.

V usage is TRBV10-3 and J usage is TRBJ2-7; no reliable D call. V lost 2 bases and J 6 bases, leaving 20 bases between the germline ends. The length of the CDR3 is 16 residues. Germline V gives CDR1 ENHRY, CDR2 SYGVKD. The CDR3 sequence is CAISESHTGVAAEQYF. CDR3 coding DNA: TGTGCCATCAGTGAGAGCCACACCGGCGTGGCGGCCGAGCAGTACTTC.

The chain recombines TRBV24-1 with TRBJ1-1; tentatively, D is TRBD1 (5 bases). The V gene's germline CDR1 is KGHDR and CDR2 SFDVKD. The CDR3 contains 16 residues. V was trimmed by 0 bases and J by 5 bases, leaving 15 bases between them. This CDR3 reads CATSDLLRKQGTEAFF. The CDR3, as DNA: TGTGCCACCAGTGATTTGCTTCGAAAGCAGGGTACTGAAGCTTTCTTT.

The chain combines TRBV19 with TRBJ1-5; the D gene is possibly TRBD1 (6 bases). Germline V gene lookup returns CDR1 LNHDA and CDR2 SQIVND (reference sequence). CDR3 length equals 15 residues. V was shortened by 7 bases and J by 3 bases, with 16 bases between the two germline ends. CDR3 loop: CASKIWTANNQPQHF. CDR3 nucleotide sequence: TGTGCCAGTAAAATCTGGACAGCTAACAATCAGCCCCAGCATTTT.

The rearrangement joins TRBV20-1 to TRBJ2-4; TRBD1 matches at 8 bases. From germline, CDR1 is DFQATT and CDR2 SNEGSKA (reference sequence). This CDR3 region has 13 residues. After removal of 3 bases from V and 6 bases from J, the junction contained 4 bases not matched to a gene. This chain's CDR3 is CSASRGPGNIQYF. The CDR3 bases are TGCAGTGCTAGCAGGGGGCCGGGAAACATTCAGTACTTC.

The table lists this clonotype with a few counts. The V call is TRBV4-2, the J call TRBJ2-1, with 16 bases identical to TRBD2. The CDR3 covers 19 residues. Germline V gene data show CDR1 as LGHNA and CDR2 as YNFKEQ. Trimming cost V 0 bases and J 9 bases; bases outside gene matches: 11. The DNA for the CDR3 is TGTGCCAGCAGCCAAGATCCCACCGGGACTAGCGGGAGGGCCCTTGAGCAGTTCTTC. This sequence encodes CASSQDPTGTSGRALEQFF.

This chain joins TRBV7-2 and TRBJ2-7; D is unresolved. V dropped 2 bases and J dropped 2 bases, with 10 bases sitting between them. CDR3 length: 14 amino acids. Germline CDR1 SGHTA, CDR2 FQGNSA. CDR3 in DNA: TGTGCCAGCAGCTTATCTCCAGGTCCCTACGAGCAGTACTTC. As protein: CASSLSPGPYEQYF.

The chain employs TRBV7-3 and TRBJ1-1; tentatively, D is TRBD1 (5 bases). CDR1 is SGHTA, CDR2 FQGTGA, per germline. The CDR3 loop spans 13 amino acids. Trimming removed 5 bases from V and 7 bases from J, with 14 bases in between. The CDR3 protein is CASSGRVRGEAFF. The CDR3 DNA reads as TGTGCCAGCAGCGGCAGGGTAAGGGGTGAAGCTTTCTTT.

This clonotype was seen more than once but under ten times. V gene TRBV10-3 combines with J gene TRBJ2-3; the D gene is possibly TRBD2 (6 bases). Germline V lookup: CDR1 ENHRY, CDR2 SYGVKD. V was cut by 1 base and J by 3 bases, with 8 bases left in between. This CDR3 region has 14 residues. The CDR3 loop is CAISEYRETDTQYF. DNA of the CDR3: TGTGCCATCAGTGAGTACCGGGAGACAGATACGCAGTATTTT.

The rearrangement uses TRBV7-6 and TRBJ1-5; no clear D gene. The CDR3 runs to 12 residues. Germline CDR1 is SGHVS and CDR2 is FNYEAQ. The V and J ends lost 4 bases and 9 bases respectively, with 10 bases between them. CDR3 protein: CASSSPGTPQHF. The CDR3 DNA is TGTGCCAGCAGCTCCCCCGGTACGCCCCAGCATTTT.

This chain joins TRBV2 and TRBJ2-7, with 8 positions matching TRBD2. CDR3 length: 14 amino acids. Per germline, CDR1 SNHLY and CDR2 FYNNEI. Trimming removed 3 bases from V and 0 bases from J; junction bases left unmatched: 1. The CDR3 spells CASSEAGGSYEQYF. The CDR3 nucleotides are TGTGCCAGCAGTGAGGCGGGGGGCTCCTACGAGCAGTACTTC.

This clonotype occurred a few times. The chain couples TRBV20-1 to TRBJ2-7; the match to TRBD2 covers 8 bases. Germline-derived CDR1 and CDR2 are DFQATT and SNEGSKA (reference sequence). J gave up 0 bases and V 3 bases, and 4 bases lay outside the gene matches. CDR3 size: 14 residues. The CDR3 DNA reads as TGCAGTGCTAGGGAAGGGACTAGCTCCTACGAGCAGTACTTC. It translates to CSAREGTSSYEQYF.

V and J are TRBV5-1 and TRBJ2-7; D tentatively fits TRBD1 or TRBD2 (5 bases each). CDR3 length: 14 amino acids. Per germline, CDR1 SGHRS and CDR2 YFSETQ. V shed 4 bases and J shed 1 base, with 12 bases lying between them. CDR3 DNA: TGCGCCAGCAGCAAGGGGACGATTTCCTACGAGCAGTACTTC. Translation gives CASSKGTISYEQYF.

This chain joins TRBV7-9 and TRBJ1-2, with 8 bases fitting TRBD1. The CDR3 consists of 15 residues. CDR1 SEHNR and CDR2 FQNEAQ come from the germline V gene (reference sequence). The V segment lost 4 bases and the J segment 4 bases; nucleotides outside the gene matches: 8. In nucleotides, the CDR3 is TGTGCCAGCAGCTCGGGACAGGAAATAATCTATGGCTACACCTTC. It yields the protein CASSSGQEIIYGYTF.

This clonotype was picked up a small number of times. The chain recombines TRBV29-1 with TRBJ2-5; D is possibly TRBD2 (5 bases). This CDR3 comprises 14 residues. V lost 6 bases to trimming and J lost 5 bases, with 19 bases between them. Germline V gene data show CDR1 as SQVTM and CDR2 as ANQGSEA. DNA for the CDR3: TGCAGCGTAGAGGACTGGACTTCGGGTGAGACCCAGTACTTC. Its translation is CSVEDWTSGETQYF.

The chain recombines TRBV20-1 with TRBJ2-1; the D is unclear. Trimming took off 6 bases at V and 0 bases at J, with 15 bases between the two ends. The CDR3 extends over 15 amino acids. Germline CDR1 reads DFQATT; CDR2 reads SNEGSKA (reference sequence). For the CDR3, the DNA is TGCAGTGCCGACCGAGCCTTCAGCTCCTACAATGAGCAGTTCTTC. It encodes CSADRAFSSYNEQFF.